This is a list of T cell receptor beta chains from one sample in a study of T cells after yellow fever vaccination. TCRdb reprocessed the 5' RACE reads with MiXCR, giving one entry per CDR3 protein. The table has around 320,000 distinct CDR3 sequences, 3.5% to 5% seen once; the top ten hold roughly a fifth. The source material was PBMCs, sampled 15 days after the yellow fever booster vaccination. These receptors were obtained from a man between 18 and 35 years old who received the YFV17D yellow fever vaccine. Both conserved end residues are part of each CDR3. The D gene is left open where the match is weak. Size is omitted from some rows. Given values are once, few, many or a class for expanded clones.

d_call j_call clone_size v_call cdr3_aa cdr3_nt
TRBD2 TRBJ2-4 many TRBV3-1 CASSPQTSGGSNIQYF TGTGCCAGCAGCCCGCAGACTAGCGGGGGATCAAACATTCAGTACTTC
- TRBJ2-3 few TRBV4-1 CASSHKGTDTQYF TGCGCCAGCAGCCACAAGGGCACAGATACGCAGTATTTT
- TRBJ2-3 many TRBV5-1 CASSVRDSRSTDTQYF TGCGCCAGCAGCGTCCGGGACTCCCGTAGCACAGATACGCAGTATTTT
TRBD2 TRBJ2-3 few TRBV6-5 CASSYRAGGDTQYF TGTGCCAGCAGTTACCGAGCGGGAGGAGATACGCAGTATTTT
- TRBJ2-1 - TRBV10-3 CAISEMGRGGNEQFF TGTGCCATCAGTGAAATGGGGCGGGGTGGGAATGAGCAGTTCTTC
TRBD1 TRBJ1-5 many TRBV6-5 CASSMGQGNQPQHF TGTGCCAGCAGTATGGGACAGGGGAATCAGCCCCAGCATTTT
- TRBJ1-1 many TRBV20-1 CSARQVNTEAFF TGCAGTGCTAGGCAGGTGAACACTGAAGCTTTCTTT
- TRBJ1-5 - TRBV6-5 CASRPLGDVYNSNQPQHF TGTGCCAGCAGACCCCTCGGGGACGTTTACAATAGCAATCAGCCCCAGCATTTT
- TRBJ1-2 few TRBV4-1 CASSQDTRDYGYTF TGCGCCAGCAGCCAAGATACCAGGGACTATGGCTACACCTTC
- TRBJ1-1 few TRBV5-1 CASSFGDGDTEAFF TGCGCCAGCAGTTTTGGTGACGGCGACACTGAAGCTTTCTTT
- TRBJ2-1 - TRBV4-3 CASSQESMGREQFF TGCGCCAGCAGCCAAGAATCGATGGGGCGTGAGCAGTTCTTC
TRBD1 TRBJ1-1 - TRBV6-1 CASSAGTEQEAFF TGTGCCAGCAGCGCAGGGACAGAGCAAGAAGCTTTCTTT
- TRBJ1-6 - TRBV24-1 CATSRTGKSSYNSPLHF TGTGCCACCAGCCGGACCGGGAAGAGCTCCTATAATTCACCCCTCCACTTT
- TRBJ2-5 - TRBV6-1 CASRRGETQYF TGTGCCAGCAGACGGGGAGAGACCCAGTACTTC
- TRBJ1-1 few TRBV7-2 CASSLTTGAGNTEAFF TGTGCCAGCAGCTTAACCACAGGTGCGGGGAACACTGAAGCTTTCTTT
- TRBJ1-2 few TRBV6-2/TRBV6-3 CASSRLEGNYGYTF TGTGCCAGCAGCCGACTTGAAGGGAACTATGGCTACACCTTC
- TRBJ1-3 many TRBV5-6 CASSLRFAGNTIYF TGTGCCAGCAGCTTAAGGTTTGCTGGAAACACCATATATTTT
TRBD1 TRBJ2-1 many TRBV15 CATRMTGLGEQFF TGTGCCACCAGGATGACAGGGTTAGGTGAGCAGTTCTTC
TRBD2 TRBJ2-1 many TRBV9 CASSWGLAGGGEQFF TGTGCCAGCAGCTGGGGACTAGCGGGGGGCGGGGAGCAGTTCTTC
TRBD1 TRBJ2-1 few TRBV11-1 CASSLGRGRENEQFF TGTGCCAGCAGCTTAGGCAGGGGGCGCGAGAATGAGCAGTTCTTC
TRBD1 TRBJ2-7 few TRBV11-1 CASSYSTGFYEQYF TGTGCCAGCAGCTATTCGACAGGGTTCTACGAGCAGTACTTC
- TRBJ1-1 few TRBV5-1 CASSWWGGAEAFF TGCGCCAGCAGCTGGTGGGGAGGGGCTGAAGCTTTCTTT
- TRBJ1-6 few TRBV5-4 CASSLELGVGNSPLHF TGTGCCAGCAGCCTGGAGCTTGGGGTAGGAAATTCACCCCTCCACTTT